This entry lists 21 T cell receptor beta chains sequenced from one sample in a study of T cell changes during pregnancy in multiple sclerosis (dated by TCRdb to about 2019). Libraries were built with the immunoSEQ multiplex PCR assay. In TCRdb, the immuneACCESS table is reduced to in-frame sequences with V and J assigned. These tables do not hold every clone; where another copy was compared, an unresolved V gene accounts for under half, and the others remain unexplained. This sample comprises roughly 40,000 clones, about 91% of them detected only once. The ten most abundant clones make up approximately 8.4% of the sample. Sequencing used CD8+ T cells from peripheral blood mononuclear cells, obtained before pregnancy. Every receptor here comes from a female donor with multiple sclerosis, enrolled in a pregnancy study.

This clone was recorded only once. The gene calls are TRBV27 and TRBJ1-1, with D perhaps matching TRBD1 (5 bases). The CDR3 has 14 residues. CDR1 and CDR2 from the germline V gene are MNHEY and SMNVEV (reference sequence). The V end lost 10 bases, the J end lost 0 bases, and 15 bases lay between the germline ends. In nucleotides, the CDR3 is TGTGCCACCCAGGAGGGGATTCTGAACACTGAAGCTTTCTTT. Translation gives CATQEGILNTEAFF.

The V gene is TRBV7-2, the J gene TRBJ2-2; the match to TRBD2 covers 7 bases. CDR3 length: 13 amino acids. The J segment lost 5 bases and the V segment lost 7 bases, leaving 4 bases of the junction unmatched. Germline CDR1 SGHTA, CDR2 FQGNSA. The CDR3 DNA reads as TGTGCCAGCAAGGGAGGGTGGACCGGGGAGCTGTTTTTT. It translates to CASKGGWTGELFF.

The V call is TRBV11-3, the J call TRBJ2-7; 11 bases map to TRBD1. J was trimmed by 5 bases and V by 4 bases; bases with no gene match: 1. Germline values: CDR1 SGHNT, CDR2 YENEEA. This CDR3 has 13 residues. The DNA of the CDR3 is TGTGCCAGCAGCTCGGGACAGGGGGACGAGCAGTACTTC. Translating gives CASSSGQGDEQYF.

The CDR3 sequence is CASSFGAGGYEQYF. The CDR3 coding sequence is TGTGCCAGCAGCTTTGGGGCAGGGGGTTACGAGCAGTACTTC. This chain joins TRBV7-6 and TRBJ2-7; 7 nucleotides line up with TRBD1. CDR3 length: 14 amino acids. CDR1 is SGHVS and CDR2 is FNYEAQ in the germline V gene. J lost 4 bases, V lost 3 bases, and 6 bases had no gene match.

This chain uses TRBV4-3 with TRBJ2-5, with D perhaps matching TRBD1 (6 bases). Germline V gene sequence: CDR1 LGHNA, CDR2 YSLEER. Trimming cost V 1 base and J 3 bases, with 12 bases left between them. The CDR3 runs to 15 residues. For the CDR3, the DNA is TGCGCCAGCAGCCAAGCCCGGGACAAGAAAGAGACCCAGTACTTC. Protein product: CASSQARDKKETQYF.

This clone appeared a few times. The chain uses TRBV28 and TRBJ2-7, with D tentatively TRBD1 (6 bases). Germline V gene sequence: CDR1 MDHEN, CDR2 SYDVKM. Trimming pared 7 bases from V and 0 bases from J, leaving 16 bases between. This CDR3 is 15 amino acids long. CDR3 sequence: CASTLGAASSYEQYF. The CDR3, as DNA: TGTGCCAGCACCTTGGGGGCGGCGAGCTCCTACGAGCAGTACTTC.

J is TRBJ2-7 and V is TRBV28; D gene uncertain. The V gene's germline CDR1 is MDHEN and CDR2 SYDVKM. The CDR3 runs 14 residues. Trimming shortened V by 3 bases and J by 1 base, and 10 bases separated the two germline ends. In DNA, the CDR3 is TGTGCCAGCAGTTTTGGCCTGGTATCCTACGAGCAGTACTTC. This sequence encodes CASSFGLVSYEQYF.

The chain links TRBV15 to TRBJ1-1; D not resolved. The V end was cut by 1 base, the J end by 1 base, with 7 bases between. Germline assignment: CDR1 LNHNV and CDR2 YYDKDF (reference sequence). The CDR3 extends over 14 amino acids. The CDR3 reads CATSRVGRNTEAFF. The CDR3 DNA reads TGTGCCACCAGCAGAGTTGGGAGGAACACTGAAGCTTTCTTT. Filled out from reference TRBV15 and TRBJ1-1, the complete variable domain reads DAMVIQNPRYQVTQFGKPVTLSCSQTLNHNVMYWYQQKSSQAPKLLFHYYDKDFNNEADTPDNFQSRRPNTSFCFLDIRSPGLGDTAMYLCATSRVGRNTEAFFGQGTRLTVV.

The chain is built from TRBV28 and TRBJ2-7, with a tentative D call TRBD1 (6 bases). V was shortened by 3 bases and J by 5 bases, with 17 bases between the two germline ends. The CDR3 totals 15 residues. CDR1 and CDR2 (germline): MDHEN, SYDVKM. Here the CDR3 reads CASSFGSGRGNEQYF. The CDR3 DNA reads TGTGCCAGCAGTTTTGGAAGTGGCAGGGGCAACGAGCAGTACTTC.

The V gene is TRBV7-9, the J gene TRBJ2-7, with 7 bases lining up with TRBD1. The CDR3 extends over 12 amino acids. The germline gives CDR1 SEHNR, CDR2 FQNEAQ (reference sequence). V gave up 5 bases and J gave up 6 bases; unmatched junction bases: 4. Here the CDR3 DNA reads TGTGCCAGCAGCCTGGGGACAGTCGAGCAGTACTTC. Amino acid sequence: CASSLGTVEQYF.

This clone has only a few counts. CDR3 bases: TGTGCCAGCAGCTTAGGGCAGGGCGAGAACACTGAAGCTTTCTTT. It encodes CASSLGQGENTEAFF. This chain joins TRBV7-9 and TRBJ1-1, with D possibly TRBD1 on 5 matching bases. The V gene's germline CDR1 is SEHNR and CDR2 FQNEAQ (reference sequence). V gave up 1 base and J gave up 1 base, with 10 bases separating them. The CDR3 totals 15 residues.

This chain links TRBV28 with TRBJ2-5; 7 positions agree with TRBD1. The germline V gene encodes CDR1 MDHEN and CDR2 SYDVKM. The V gene end was trimmed by 6 bases and the J gene end by 1 base; junction bases not matched to a gene: 5. The CDR3 totals 14 residues. CDR3 DNA sequence: TGTGCCAGCAGCCCGGGACAGATCCAAGAGACCCAGTACTTC. Translating gives CASSPGQIQETQYF.

The chain carries TRBV19 and TRBJ2-2; TRBD2 matches 8 bases. J gave up 3 bases and V 4 bases, and 1 base lay outside the gene matches. The V gene's germline CDR1 is LNHDA and CDR2 SQIVND (reference sequence). This CDR3 has 14 amino acids. The CDR3 DNA sequence: TGTGCCAGTAGTACGGGACTAGACACCGGGGAGCTGTTTTTT. Encoded protein: CASSTGLDTGELFF.

V gene TRBV5-1 combines with J gene TRBJ2-2, with 9 bases matching TRBD1. The J segment lost 1 base and the V segment lost 4 bases, leaving 5 bases of the junction unmatched. The CDR3 extends over 16 amino acids. Germline V gives CDR1 SGHRS, CDR2 YFSETQ. The CDR3 region has the DNA TGCGCCAGCAGCCTCTGGACAGGGGAGAACACCGGGGAGCTGTTTTTT. As protein: CASSLWTGENTGELFF.

V is TRBV30 and J is TRBJ1-2; D might be TRBD1 (5 bases). This CDR3 contains 13 residues. The germline V gene has CDR1 GTSNPN and CDR2 SVGIG (reference sequence). V was shortened by 5 bases and J by 0 bases, with 10 bases between the two germline ends. CDR3 sequence (DNA): TGTGCCTGGTCCCCGACAGCTAACTATGGCTACACCTTC. Its translation: CAWSPTANYGYTF.

The J gene is TRBJ2-2, the V gene TRBV27, with 11 nucleotides matching TRBD2. Germline CDR1 and CDR2: MNHEY and SMNVEV (reference sequence). V was clipped by 0 bases and J by 8 bases; unmatched bases: 8. This CDR3 comprises 17 residues. CDR3 DNA sequence: TGTGCCAGCAGTTTATCGATACTAGCGGGAGAGTTGGGGGAGCTGTTTTTT. It yields the protein CASSLSILAGELGELFF.

The chain employs TRBV5-1 and TRBJ2-3; 10 bases fit TRBD2. CDR1 is SGHRS and CDR2 is YFSETQ in the germline V gene. The CDR3 totals 16 residues. The junction had 9 bases not matched to a gene; V was cut back by 3 bases and J by 5 bases. The CDR3 DNA follows: TGCGCCAGCAGCTACTCAACTAGCGGGAATGGAGATACGCAGTATTTT. Translated, it gives CASSYSTSGNGDTQYF.

The chain employs TRBV4-1 and TRBJ1-2; D is unclear. The ends were cut back, 1 base at V and 1 base at J, with 4 bases in the middle. Germline values: CDR1 MGHRA, CDR2 YSYEKL. This CDR3 has 13 amino acids. CDR3 amino acids: CASSQVYNYGYTF. In nucleotides, the CDR3 is TGCGCCAGCAGCCAAGTCTATAACTATGGCTACACCTTC.

The chain combines TRBV4-1 with TRBJ1-1, with D perhaps TRBD1 (6 bases). Trimming took off 2 bases at V and 10 bases at J, with 17 bases between the two ends. CDR3 length: 14 residues. Germline V lookup: CDR1 MGHRA, CDR2 YSYEKL. Written as DNA, the CDR3 is TGCGCCAGCAGCCAACCCATAACAGCGGGGGCAGCTTTCTTT. Its translation is CASSQPITAGAAFF.

This chain joins TRBV27 and TRBJ2-1; D is possibly TRBD2 (6 bases). The CDR3 loop spans 14 amino acids. Germline V lookup: CDR1 MNHEY, CDR2 SMNVEV (reference sequence). Between the trimmed V and J ends, which lost 3 bases and 8 bases, there was a span of 14 bases. The CDR3 DNA reads TGTGCCAGCAGTTTGTTGACTAGTGGGGATGAGCAGTTCTTC. Translated: CASSLLTSGDEQFF.

The genes are TRBV6-4 and TRBJ2-3, with unresolved D. The CDR3 contains 13 residues. The germline gives CDR1 MRHNA, CDR2 SNTAGT. V was shortened by 4 bases and J by 1 base, with 6 bases between the two germline ends. In DNA, the CDR3 is TGTGCCAGCAGTGCTAGAGGCACAGATACGCAGTATTTT. It translates to CASSARGTDTQYF.